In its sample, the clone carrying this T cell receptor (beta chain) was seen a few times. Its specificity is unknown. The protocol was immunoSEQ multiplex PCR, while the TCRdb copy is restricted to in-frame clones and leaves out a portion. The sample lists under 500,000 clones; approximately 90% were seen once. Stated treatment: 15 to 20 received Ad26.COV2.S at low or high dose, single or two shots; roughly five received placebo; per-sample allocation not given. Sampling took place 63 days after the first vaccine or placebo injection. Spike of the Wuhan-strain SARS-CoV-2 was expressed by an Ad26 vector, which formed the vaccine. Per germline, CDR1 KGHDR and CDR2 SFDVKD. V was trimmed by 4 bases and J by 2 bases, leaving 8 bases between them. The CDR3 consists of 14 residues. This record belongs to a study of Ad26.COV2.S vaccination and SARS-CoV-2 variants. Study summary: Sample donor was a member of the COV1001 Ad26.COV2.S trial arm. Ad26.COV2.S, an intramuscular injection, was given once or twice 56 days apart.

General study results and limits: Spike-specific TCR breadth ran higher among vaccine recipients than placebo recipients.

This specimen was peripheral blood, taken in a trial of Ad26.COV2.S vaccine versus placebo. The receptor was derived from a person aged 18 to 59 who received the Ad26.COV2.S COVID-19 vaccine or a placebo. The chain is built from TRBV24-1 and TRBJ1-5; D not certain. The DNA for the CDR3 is TGTGCCACCAGTGACAATTCCGGCAATCAGCCCCAGCATTTT. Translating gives CATSDNSGNQPQHF.